This TCR beta chain was obtained from a study of shared clonotypes between healthy human individuals. Germline V gene data show CDR1 as MNHEY and CDR2 as SMNVEV (reference sequence). The CDR3 extends over 20 amino acids. V shed 9 bases and J shed 0 bases, with 29 bases lying between them. With respect to this clone: Antigen: not known.

PCR replicates from unsorted PBMC used 250 to 300 ng DNA, and this amount was roughly 33,000 T cell genomes. Ten immunoSEQ deep assay plates were used by the authors to sequence unsorted PBMC DNA. Per the original methods: ImmunoSEQ output held junction-only sequences without quality scores, so filtering differed. Repertoires were generated with immunoSEQ multiplex PCR, while TCRdb's copy carries only in-frame clones and drops some. That table gives V, J and clone size, and the DNA gave D and trimming. The sample records hundreds of thousands of clones, roughly 79% being singletons. Study-level points and caveats: Only blood underwent sampling, and tissue repertoires likely differ.

The chain has TRBV27 and TRBJ1-4; the D gene is possibly TRBD1 (5 bases). The TCR sequence derives from a woman between 35 and 50 years old in good health. Some clones in this sample may be carry-over from other donors' samples. The sequenced sample was PBMCs. Here the CDR3 reads CASSSLTGYRIRTTNEKLFF. The DNA of the CDR3 is TGTGCCAGTTCGAGCCTAACAGGCTACCGCATAAGGACAACTAATGAAAAACTGTTTTTT.